Detailed here is one TCR beta chain. Its antigen is as yet unknown. The CDR3 spans 15 residues. CDR1 is MGHDK, CDR2 SYGVNS, per germline. With V trimmed by 1 base and J by 7 bases, 3 bases remained unmatched. Use of 60 Vbeta and 13 Jbeta primers characterized the PCR. TCRdb's copy holds only in-frame clones and misses some; the assay was immunoSEQ multiplex PCR. Of approximately 40,000 clones detected, 55% to 75% appear once; the ten largest clones hold roughly 18%. The data were obtained in a study of cytomegalovirus exposure and HLA in healthy donors. As for the study in general: Most donors, more than 80% of over 300 genotyped, fell in the Caucasian-associated ancestry cluster.

The study's findings and limits: Association of a missense DCLRE1C variant with TCR beta V- and J-gene trimming was reported in a later analysis.

The sequence derives from a man aged 50 or older in good health and CMV-seropositive. Sequencing was carried out using PBMCs. This chain connects TRBV25-1 to TRBJ1-4; 10 positions match TRBD1. The CDR3 DNA reads as TGTGCCAGCAGTGAATTCGGACAGGGGGGTGAAAAACTGTTTTTT. Translated, it gives CASSEFGQGGEKLFF.